The entry below gives a single TCR beta chain sequence along with its context. The sample is drawn from a study of CXCR3-negative and CXCR3-positive naive CD8 T cells. UMI labels and 5' RACE were used to prepare the TRB cDNA libraries. TCRdb reprocessed the 5' RACE reads, with one entry per CDR3 protein and no DNA. This sample contains about 130,000 distinct CDR3 sequences. The CDR3 sequence is 13 residues long. Germline V gene lookup returns CDR1 SQVTM and CDR2 ANQGSEA. The sequenced material came from naive CXCR3- CD8+ T cells from blood. Subset of the sample: CD45RO-CCR7+CD27+CD95- naive CD8+ T cells lacking CXCR3 (TNR3-). The receptor was derived from a human donor in good health. Some clones in this sample may be carry-over from other donors' samples. V and J are TRBV29-1 and TRBJ2-7. The CDR3 spells CSVLDVNSYEQYF.